What follows describes a single T cell receptor beta chain. The genes and germline here are from mouse. The DNA ends 1 residue before the CDR3 does, and the rest of the CDR3 is filled in from the germline J gene. The data belong to a study of tissue T cells after allogeneic stem cell transplantation. The data were produced by immunoSEQ multiplex PCR, yet TCRdb's version contains in-frame clones alone and is incomplete. The table has under 25,000 clones, around 70% seen once. The V gene's germline CDR1 is LGHNA and CDR2 YSYQKL. CDR3 length: 14 amino acids. V gave up 0 bases and J gave up 1 base, with 6 bases separating them.

The receptor was derived from a female BALB/c mouse in good health. Strain haplotype (MHC): H2-d. Sequencing used spleen. This chain joins TRBV2 and TRBJ1-2; D not certain. The CDR3 DNA, read in part, is TGTGCCAGCAGCCAAGATCCCAAAAACTCCGACTACACC. Its translation: CASSQDPKNSDYT. The full-length CDR3 reads as CASSQDPKNSDYTF.